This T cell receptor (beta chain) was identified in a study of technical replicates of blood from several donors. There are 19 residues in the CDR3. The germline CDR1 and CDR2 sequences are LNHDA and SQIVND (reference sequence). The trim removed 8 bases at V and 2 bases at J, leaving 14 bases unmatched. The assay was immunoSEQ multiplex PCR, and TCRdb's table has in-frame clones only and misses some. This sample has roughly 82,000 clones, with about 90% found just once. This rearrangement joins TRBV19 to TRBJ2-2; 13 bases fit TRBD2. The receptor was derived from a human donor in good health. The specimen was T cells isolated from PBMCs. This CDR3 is CASRPRGTSGAHNTGELFF. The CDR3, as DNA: TGTGCCAGTCGCCCCCGGGGGACTAGCGGGGCTCATAACACCGGGGAGCTGTTTTTT.